This TCR beta chain was observed in a study of T cells after yellow fever vaccination. TCRdb reanalysed the 5' RACE reads using MiXCR and keeps one entry per CDR3 protein. This sample has under 550,000 distinct CDR3 sequences; 21% occur once, and the top ten carry about 16%. This clonotype was counted a few times. Its antigen remains unidentified. Study-wide results and caveats: CD4 and CD8 compartments shared a small share of clonotypes, likely from convergent recombination. Bulk-population clonotypes that are abundant could appear as contaminants in FACS-sorted repertoires.

In germline, CDR1 is MNHEY, CDR2 SVGAGI. V was cut by 2 bases and J by 3 bases, with 11 bases left in between. The CDR3 extends over 15 amino acids. The rearrangement links TRBV6-5 to TRBJ2-1; D is perhaps TRBD1 (6 bases). The sequence was obtained from a man in his late teens or twenties who received the YFV17D yellow fever vaccine. The sequenced sample was PBMCs, obtained approximately 22 days after the first yellow fever vaccination. The CDR3 protein is CASSYQGMGYNEQFF. CDR3 nucleotides: TGTGCCAGCAGTTACCAGGGGATGGGCTACAATGAGCAGTTCTTC.